This T cell receptor (beta chain) was documented in a study of shared clonotypes between healthy human individuals. In the study overall: Used for every donor were three CD4 naive, three CD4 memory, two CD8 naive and one CD8 memory plate.

Measured with immunoSEQ multiplex PCR; TCRdb has only the in-frame clones, and not every one. Among around 600,000 clones listed, approximately 95% were seen once. Positive CCR7 selection of CD45RO-negative cells yielded the naive CD8 cells, and terminally differentiated effector memory CD45RA+ cells were excluded. The ends were cut back, 5 bases at V and 5 bases at J, with 13 bases in the middle. Germline CDR1 reads SGHNT; CDR2 reads YYREEE (reference sequence). There are 13 residues in the CDR3. The chain is built from TRBV5-4 and TRBJ2-5; D gene ambiguous. This clonotype was obtained from a woman younger than 45 in good health. Sequenced sample: naive CD8+ T cells sorted from blood. This CDR3 reads CASSQAIGETQYF. The CDR3, as DNA: TGTGCCAGCAGTCAGGCCATCGGGGAGACCCAGTACTTC.